Presented here are 25 T cell receptor beta chains from one specimen sequenced in a study of tissue T cells after allogeneic stem cell transplantation. This sample's time point: mouse harvest day 14 after allogeneic transplant. Mouse grafts combined 10^7 T-cell-depleted bone marrow cells with 10^6 splenic CD5+ T cells. The table came from immunoSEQ multiplex PCR; TCRdb's copy has only in-frame clones and leaves some out. The table records about 1,400 clones, 45% to 60% of them present only once. Sequenced material: liver tissue. The receptors stem from a female BALB/c mouse given C57BL/6 T cells with graft-versus-host disease after an allogeneic hematopoietic cell transplant.

Points on this clone: Any gene name here is a mouse gene name. The CDR3 end is not reached by the read, which stops 1 residue before it; the germline J gene fills it in. The chain couples TRBV2 to TRBJ2-4; the match to TRBD2 covers 10 bases. The CDR3 has 17 amino acids. Germline CDR1 and CDR2: LGHNA and YSYQKL. Trimming took 0 bases from V and 0 from J; bases not matched to a gene: 3. The CDR3 loop is CASSQEWDWGSQNTLYF. The CDR3 DNA, read in part, is TGTGCCAGCAGCCAAGAGTGGGACTGGGGTAGTCAAAACACCTTGTAC.

In regard to this clone: Gene names are the mouse ones. The read ends 1 residue early relative to the CDR3; the germline J gene fills the gap. V is TRBV26 and J is TRBJ1-3; possibly TRBD1 for D (6 bases). The germline V and J ends were trimmed by 4 bases and 0 bases, with 7 bases remaining between them. CDR1 KGHPV and CDR2 FQNQEV come from the germline V gene (reference sequence). There are 14 residues in the CDR3. CDR3 DNA, as far as it was read: TGTGCCAGCAGTCGGACAGTTTCTGGAAATACGCTCTAT. It codes for CASSRTVSGNTLY. The complete CDR3 protein is CASSRTVSGNTLYF.

Worth noting for this clone: These gene names are mouse names. Read data end 1 residue before the CDR3 end; the end is taken from the germline J gene. The V and J genes are TRBV3 and TRBJ2-4, with 7 bases fitting TRBD2. Germline V gene data show CDR1 as SNHLY and CDR2 as FYNGKV (reference sequence). Unmatched junction bases numbered 7, after V lost 4 bases and J lost 3 bases. The CDR3 has 15 residues. The sequenced CDR3 bases are TGTGCCAGCAGCTGGGCACTGGGGTCCCAAAACACCTTGTAC. The encoded protein is CASSWALGSQNTLY. The entire CDR3 protein is CASSWALGSQNTLYF.

Remarks on this clone: The gene symbols are mouse symbols. Sequencing ends 1 residue short of the CDR3 end; the germline J gene provides the rest. The chain combines TRBV3 with TRBJ1-1; the match to TRBD1 covers 9 bases. Trimming cost V 5 bases and J 1 base; bases outside gene matches: 2. This CDR3 spans 14 amino acids. Germline CDR1 SNHLY, CDR2 FYNGKV (reference sequence). CDR3 DNA, as far as it was read: TGTGCCAGCAGCCACAGGGGGCGGAACACAGAAGTCTTC. Translation gives CASSHRGRNTEVF. The complete CDR3 reads CASSHRGRNTEVFF.

There are a few counts of this clone. Mouse germline and gene names are used. The read terminates 1 residue before the CDR3 end, so the remaining end is supplied by the germline J gene. The chain joins TRBV26 to TRBJ2-7, with 8 bases aligning to TRBD1. Per the germline V gene, CDR1 is KGHPV and CDR2 is FQNQEV (reference sequence). J lost 1 base, V lost 6 bases, and 5 bases had no gene match. The CDR3 has 14 amino acids. CDR3 sequence: CASSSGQVSYEQYF. The covered CDR3 bases are TGTGCCAGCAGCTCGGGACAGGTTTCCTATGAACAGTAC.

This clone was seen more than once but under ten times. Gene names are mouse gene names. The read falls 1 residue short of the CDR3 end, and the missing part is taken from the germline J gene. The chain is built from TRBV24 and TRBJ2-1; TRBD1 matches 12 bases. The CDR3 contains 15 residues. V was clipped by 3 bases and J by 6 bases; unmatched bases: 3. The V gene's germline CDR1 is KGHTA and CDR2 FRNEEI. The CDR3 loop reads CASSLGTGGCAEQFF. The sequenced part of the CDR3 DNA is TGTGCCAGCAGTCTCGGGACAGGGGGCTGTGCTGAGCAGTTC.

In the case of this clone: The gene symbols are mouse symbols. From the germline J gene comes the end of the CDR3, since the read stops 1 residue before it. V and J are TRBV16 and TRBJ1-3; no reliable D call. The length of the CDR3 is 14 residues. V lost 4 bases, J lost 0 bases, and 7 bases lay in between. Germline V gives CDR1 SGHSA, CDR2 FRNQAP. Here the CDR3 reads CASSSTNSGNTLYF. CDR3 DNA, as far as it was read: TGTGCAAGCAGCTCGACAAATTCTGGAAATACGCTCTAT.

As for this clone: Mouse germline and gene names are used. The read gets to within 1 residue of the CDR3 end, and the germline J gene fills in the rest. This chain links TRBV26 with TRBJ1-2; D perhaps matches TRBD1 (6 bases). The CDR3 contains 14 residues. From germline, CDR1 is KGHPV and CDR2 FQNQEV (reference sequence). Between the trimmed V and J ends, which lost 6 bases and 0 bases, there was a span of 11 bases. The sequenced CDR3 bases are TGTGCCAGCAGCCGGGACATTCCAAACTCCGACTACACC. This gives the protein CASSRDIPNSDYT. The whole CDR3 region reads CASSRDIPNSDYTF.

Of note for this clone: Genes here carry mouse names. From the germline J gene comes the end of the CDR3, since the read stops 1 residue before it. The rearrangement uses TRBV26 and TRBJ2-1, with a possible D match to TRBD2 (6 bases). The CDR3 has 14 amino acids. The germline V and J ends were trimmed by 8 bases and 1 base, with 12 bases remaining between them. CDR1 and CDR2 from the germline V gene are KGHPV and FQNQEV (reference sequence). CDR3 DNA, as far as it was read: TGTGCCAGCCACCGGGACTTAAACTATGCTGAGCAGTTC. The encoded protein is CASHRDLNYAEQF. The whole CDR3 sequence reads CASHRDLNYAEQFF. Full variable domain (remainder filled in from reference TRBV26 and TRBJ2-1): NSKVIQTPRYLVKGQGQKAKMRCIPEKGHPVVFWYQQNKNNEFKFLINFQNQEVLQQIDMTEKRFSAECPSNSPCSLEIQSSEAGDSALYLCASHRDLNYAEQFFGPGTRLTVL.

The sample holds one count of this clone. Gene and germline names: mouse. The read ends 1 residue shy of where the CDR3 ends; the end is completed using the germline J gene. V is TRBV12-1 and J is TRBJ2-1; the match to TRBD2 covers 11 bases. Germline lookup yields CDR1 SGHSN and CDR2 HYEKVE. This CDR3 is 14 amino acids long. Trimming at V came to 6 bases and at J to 1 base, leaving 1 base not matched to a gene. The covered CDR3 bases are TGTGCCAGCGACTGGGGGGGGAACTATGCTGAGCAGTTC. This codes for CASDWGGNYAEQF. The whole CDR3 sequence is CASDWGGNYAEQFF. Together with reference TRBV12-1 and TRBJ2-1, the CDR3 gives the full variable domain: DSGVVQSPRHIIKEKGGRSVLTCIPISGHSNVVWYQQTLGKELKFLIQHYEKVERDKGFLPSRFSVQQFDDYHSEMNMSALELEDSAMYFCASDWGGNYAEQFFGPGTRLTVL.

This clone was detected a few times. Germline and genes: mouse. The CDR3 goes on 1 residue after the read ends, and that part is filled in from the germline J gene. The V and J genes are TRBV26 and TRBJ2-5; D is ambiguous. The CDR3 is made up of 11 amino acids. V lost 6 bases and J 6 bases, leaving 7 bases between the germline ends. Germline values: CDR1 KGHPV, CDR2 FQNQEV (reference sequence). CDR3 sequence: CASRLRDTQYF. The sequenced part of the CDR3 DNA is TGTGCCAGCAGGCTCAGGGACACCCAGTAC.

This clone is large. Mouse germline and gene names are used. The DNA ends 1 residue before the CDR3 does, and the rest of the CDR3 is filled in from the germline J gene. The gene calls are TRBV13-3 and TRBJ1-3; TRBD1 aligns across 7 bases. The CDR3 loop spans 14 amino acids. Trimming cost V 7 bases and J 4 bases; bases outside gene matches: 8. The germline V gene encodes CDR1 NNHDY and CDR2 SYVADS. The CDR3 spells CASGLTGRGNTLYF. CDR3 DNA (partial): TGTGCCAGCGGCCTGACAGGGAGAGGAAATACGCTCTAT.

Notes on this clone: The gene names given are mouse names. Read data end 1 residue before the CDR3 end; the end is taken from the germline J gene. V and J are TRBV23 and TRBJ2-7; TRBD2, the table's D call, was not compared with the DNA. The germline V gene has CDR1 KGHTA and CDR2 FQNQQP. There are 11 residues in the CDR3. The CDR3 DNA, read in part, is TGCTCCAGCAGACTGGGGGTTGAACAGTAC. Its translation is CSSRLGVEQY. The entire CDR3 is CSSRLGVEQYF.

By frequency in the sample, this clone is large. The gene names given are mouse names. The read gets to within 1 residue of the CDR3 end, and the germline J gene fills in the rest. V gene TRBV13-3 combines with J gene TRBJ2-7; 8 bases map to TRBD2. Trimming removed 5 bases from V and 4 bases from J; junction bases left unmatched: 8. CDR3 size: 14 residues. The germline CDR1 and CDR2 sequences are NNHDY and SYVADS. The DNA read from the CDR3 is TGTGCCAGCAGACAACTGGGGGTCCAATATGAACAGTAC. It specifies CASRQLGVQYEQY. In full, the CDR3 reads CASRQLGVQYEQYF.

With respect to this clone: A far larger clone is just one base off, so this is likely a read error. The germline and genes are mouse ones. The CDR3 is cut off 1 residue early in the read; its end comes from the germline J gene. V usage is TRBV17 and J usage is TRBJ2-7; D is tentatively TRBD1 or TRBD2 (6 bases each). The CDR3 spans 12 residues. Germline loops: CDR1 MNHDT, CDR2 YYDKIL. CDR3: CPSSRGGYEQYF. The part of the CDR3 DNA that was read is TGTCCTAGCAGTAGAGGGGGGTATGAACAGTAC.

With respect to this clone: Gene names refer to mouse genes. The DNA ends 1 residue before the CDR3 does, and the rest of the CDR3 is filled in from the germline J gene. The rearrangement uses TRBV12-1 and TRBJ2-5; D unresolved. The V gene lost 4 bases and the J gene lost 0 bases, with 7 bases spanning the gap. The CDR3 contains 13 residues. The germline gives CDR1 SGHSN, CDR2 HYEKVE. CDR3 bases read: TGTGCCAGCTCCCTTCCTAACCAAGACACCCAGTAC. Protein product: CASSLPNQDTQY. The whole CDR3 sequence reads CASSLPNQDTQYF.

This clone was counted a single time. The listed genes are named as in mouse. The read is 1 residue too short to cover the CDR3 end, so that end is filled in from the germline J gene. The J gene is TRBJ2-5, the V gene TRBV5, with D possibly being TRBD1 or TRBD2 (7 bases each). Trimming cost V 0 bases and J 3 bases, with 10 bases left between them. Germline V gene data show CDR1 as LGHNA and CDR2 as YNLKQL (reference sequence). CDR3 length: 15 residues. CDR3 amino acids: CASSQDRGGQDTQYF. The sequenced part of the CDR3 DNA is TGTGCCAGCAGCCAAGACAGGGGGGGGCAAGACACCCAGTAC.

In the case of this clone: Germline and genes: mouse. Read sequence stops 1 residue before the CDR3 end, and the germline J gene provides the missing end. The chain couples TRBV16 to TRBJ1-1; possibly TRBD1 for D (6 bases). Germline loops: CDR1 SGHSA, CDR2 FRNQAP. This CDR3 spans 12 amino acids. The V end lost 4 bases, the J end lost 3 bases, and 6 bases lay between the germline ends. CDR3 in amino acids: CASSSGDTEVFF. The part of the CDR3 DNA that was read is TGTGCAAGCAGCTCAGGGGACACAGAAGTCTTC. Full variable domain (rest looked up from reference TRBV16 and TRBJ1-1): NAGVIQTPRHKVTGKGQEATLWCEPISGHSAVFWYRQTIVQGLEFLTYFRNQAPIDDSGMPKERFSAQMPNQSHSTLKIQSTQPQDSAVYLCASSSGDTEVFFGKGTRLTVV.

In regard to this clone: Gene labels here are mouse ones. The read comes to an end 1 residue before the CDR3 does, leaving the germline J gene to fill in the end. The chain recombines TRBV3 with TRBJ2-3; D unresolved. V dropped 1 base and J dropped 5 bases, with 4 bases sitting between them. Germline loops: CDR1 SNHLY, CDR2 FYNGKV (reference sequence). This CDR3 region has 12 residues. The part of the CDR3 DNA that was read is TGTGCCAGCAGCTTAGAGGGAGAAACGCTGTAT. Translated: CASSLEGETLY. The complete CDR3 protein is CASSLEGETLYF.

This clone is judged large. Mouse gene names and germline throughout. The read comes to an end 1 residue before the CDR3 does, leaving the germline J gene to fill in the end. The rearrangement joins TRBV20 to TRBJ1-2, with TRBD1 as a possible D gene (5 bases). V gave up 1 base and J gave up 3 bases, with 6 bases separating them. Germline CDR1 and CDR2: GFQATS and STVNSAI. The CDR3 has 12 residues. CDR3 bases read: TGTGGTGCTAGGGGGGGCCACTCCGACTACACC. Its translation is CGARGGHSDYT. The whole CDR3 region reads CGARGGHSDYTF.

This clone was picked up one time. The gene names given are mouse names. The CDR3 is cut off 1 residue early in the read; its end comes from the germline J gene. This specimen includes other DNA sequences encoding the same CDR3. The V call is TRBV26, the J call TRBJ1-3, with 8 bases aligning to TRBD1. The junction had 2 bases not matched to a gene; V was cut back by 2 bases and J by 2 bases. Germline values: CDR1 KGHPV, CDR2 FQNQEV (reference sequence). The CDR3 runs to 15 residues. This chain's CDR3 is CASSLGQGAGNTLYF. Incomplete CDR3 DNA: TGTGCCAGCAGTCTGGGACAGGGAGCTGGAAATACGCTCTAT. The variable domain in full, with the rest retrieved from reference TRBV26 and TRBJ1-3, is NSKVIQTPRYLVKGQGQKAKMRCIPEKGHPVVFWYQQNKNNEFKFLINFQNQEVLQQIDMTEKRFSAECPSNSPCSLEIQSSEAGDSALYLCASSLGQGAGNTLYFGEGSRLIVV.

Concerning this clone itself: The gene symbols are mouse symbols. Coverage ceases 1 residue before the CDR3 finishes, and the germline J gene fills in the end. This chain joins TRBV23 and TRBJ2-3; the table's TRBD2 call for D was not verified on the DNA. Germline loops: CDR1 KGHTA, CDR2 FQNQQP. CDR3 length: 17 residues. Partial CDR3 DNA: TGCTCCAGCAGTCAATGGGGGGGGGCGGCTAGTGCAGAAACGCTGTAT. It translates to CSSSQWGGAASAETLY. The whole CDR3 protein is CSSSQWGGAASAETLYF.

With regard to this clone: Gene names refer to mouse genes. The read ends 1 residue before the CDR3 terminus; that terminus is restored from the germline J gene. This chain joins TRBV2 and TRBJ1-1; 7 bases line up with TRBD1. The CDR3 covers 15 residues. Germline V gene sequence: CDR1 LGHNA, CDR2 YSYQKL. Germline trimming cut 1 base from V and 0 bases from J; bases unmatched to any gene: 2. The sequenced part of the CDR3 DNA is TGTGCCAGCAGCCAAGGGAGGGGGCCAAACACAGAAGTCTTC. This translates into CASSQGRGPNTEVF. The whole CDR3 sequence is CASSQGRGPNTEVFF.

Turning to this clone: Genes and germline come from the mouse. Read coverage stops 1 residue before the CDR3 terminus; the germline J gene supplies the remainder. The V call is TRBV26, the J call TRBJ1-2; maybe TRBD1 (5 bases). This CDR3 is built from 12 residues. The germline V gene encodes CDR1 KGHPV and CDR2 FQNQEV (reference sequence). Trimming left V 6 bases short and J 2 bases short, with 7 bases between. The part of the CDR3 DNA that was read is TGTGCCAGCAGCCGACAGAACTCCGACTACACC. This gives the protein CASSRQNSDYT. The CDR3 in its entirety is CASSRQNSDYTF.

This clone came up once. Each gene name is a mouse one. The read halts 1 residue ahead of the CDR3 end, with the missing end drawn from the germline J gene. The V gene is TRBV26, the J gene TRBJ1-1, with 9 bases identical to TRBD1. The V gene's germline CDR1 is KGHPV and CDR2 FQNQEV (reference sequence). V dropped 4 bases and J dropped 1; count of bases not matched to a gene: 1. The CDR3 totals 14 residues. CDR3 protein: CASSRDRENTEVFF. The DNA read from the CDR3 is TGTGCCAGCAGTCGGGACAGGGAAAACACAGAAGTCTTC.